The 28 T cell receptor beta chains below come from one sample, sequenced in a study of OX40 agonist ivuxolimab in advanced cancers. Library preparation used the immunoSEQ multiplex PCR assay. TCRdb obtained this table from immuneACCESS and retained in-frame rearrangements with V and J assigned. These tables miss some clones; where compared with another copy, unresolved V genes account for less than half of the shortfall, and the remainder is unexplained. The sample includes over 70,000 clones, with 78% observed a single time. Of the sample, about 5.7% is held by the ten largest clones. Source: CD4+ or CD8+ T cells sorted from blood, taken in a trial of the OX40 agonist ivuxolimab. The receptors shown here come from an adult with an advanced solid tumor such as melanoma, head and neck, liver or kidney cancer.

V gene TRBV5-6 combines with J gene TRBJ2-1; D ambiguous. V was trimmed by 2 bases and J by 5 bases, leaving 11 bases between them. Looked up from germline, CDR1 is SGHDT and CDR2 is YYEEEE. CDR3 size: 14 residues. The CDR3 protein is CASSFGRPDNEQFF. CDR3 nucleotides: TGTGCCAGCAGCTTCGGACGACCTGACAATGAGCAGTTCTTC.

The V gene is TRBV7-3, the J gene TRBJ2-3; D might be TRBD1 or TRBD2, each matching 6 bases. Germline assignment: CDR1 SGHTA and CDR2 FQGTGA. V lost 2 bases and J lost 7, with 10 bases in between. CDR3 length: 13 amino acids. The CDR3 DNA reads TGTGCCAGCAGCTTAGGAGGGACAAATACGCAGTATTTT. It is translated as CASSLGGTNTQYF.

The V gene is TRBV6-5, the J gene TRBJ2-2; D gene unclear. V was shortened by 6 bases and J by 1 base, with 9 bases between the two germline ends. The length of the CDR3 is 14 residues. Germline loops: CDR1 MNHEY, CDR2 SVGAGI. The CDR3 DNA reads TGTGCCAGCAGGGATAGCCAGAACACCGGGGAGCTGTTTTTT. It codes for CASRDSQNTGELFF.

J is TRBJ2-2 and V is TRBV5-4, with 9 bases matching TRBD1. This CDR3 region has 15 residues. Germline CDR1 reads SGHNT; CDR2 reads YYREEE (reference sequence). Trimming at V came to 5 bases and at J to 1 base, leaving 3 bases not matched to a gene. This chain's CDR3 is CASRPGQGNTGELFF. In DNA, the CDR3 is TGTGCCAGCAGGCCGGGACAGGGGAACACCGGGGAGCTGTTTTTT.

As DNA, the CDR3 is TGTGCCAGCTCACCGAGTCAGCAGGGGCCATCCGGGGAGCTGTTTTTT. This translates into CASSPSQQGPSGELFF. The chain joins TRBV18 to TRBJ2-2; perhaps TRBD1 as D (6 bases). The CDR3 length is 16 residues. V was cut by 3 bases and J by 6 bases, with 17 bases left in between. The germline CDR1 and CDR2 sequences are KGHSH and LQKENI.

The V and J genes are TRBV6-1 and TRBJ1-2; 9 positions match TRBD1. Germline CDR1 is MNHNS and CDR2 is SASEGT. The CDR3 covers 13 residues. V lost 7 bases to trimming and J lost 2 bases; unmatched junction nucleotides: 2. The CDR3 here is CASIGTGNYGYTF. The CDR3 coding sequence is TGTGCCAGCATCGGGACAGGGAACTATGGCTACACCTTC.

This chain joins TRBV6-6 and TRBJ2-5; D gene uncertain. Per germline, CDR1 MNHNY and CDR2 SVGAGI (reference sequence). Trimming removed 2 bases from V and 2 bases from J, with 15 bases in between. The CDR3 runs to 16 residues. The DNA of the CDR3 is TGTGCCAGCAGTTACCGTGCAGGCGAAGATCAAGAGACCCAGTACTTC. Translated: CASSYRAGEDQETQYF.

This clone was seen just once. The chain's CDR3 is CASSTRRAAENQPQHF. DNA for the CDR3: TGTGCCAGCAGCACAAGAAGGGCGGCGGAGAACCAGCCCCAGCATTTT. V gene TRBV7-2 combines with J gene TRBJ1-5; D is undetermined. Looked up from germline, CDR1 is SGHTA and CDR2 is FQGNSA. Trimming took off 5 bases at V and 7 bases at J, with 21 bases between the two ends. This CDR3 is built from 16 residues.

This chain uses TRBV27 with TRBJ2-7, with 7 bases aligning to TRBD2. The ends lost 2 bases at V and 2 bases at J; junction bases unmatched: 3. The CDR3 runs to 14 residues. Per the germline V gene, CDR1 is MNHEY and CDR2 is SMNVEV (reference sequence). CDR3 region: CASSLKRDAYEQYF. The CDR3, as DNA: TGTGCCAGCAGTTTAAAGCGGGACGCCTACGAGCAGTACTTC.

On this clone: At the DNA level, this CDR3 is encoded by other sequences in the same sample as well. The genes are TRBV11-2 and TRBJ1-1; D unclear. Germline values: CDR1 SGHAT, CDR2 FQNNGV. V dropped 1 base and J dropped 2 bases, with 5 bases sitting between them. The CDR3 totals 13 residues. The CDR3 DNA reads TGTGCCAGCAGCTTAGTGGGAAACACTGAAGCTTTCTTT. It translates to CASSLVGNTEAFF.

The chain recombines TRBV28 with TRBJ1-1; TRBD1 is a possible D gene (5 bases). Germline values: CDR1 MDHEN, CDR2 SYDVKM. The CDR3 spans 14 residues. V shed 8 bases and J shed 1 base, with 14 bases lying between them. The CDR3 DNA sequence: TGTGCCAGCGGTTCAGGGTTAGGGAACACTGAAGCTTTCTTT. This encodes CASGSGLGNTEAFF.

This chain joins TRBV5-1 and TRBJ2-1; D ambiguous. CDR3 length: 15 residues. Trimming shortened V by 4 bases and J by 1 base, and 12 bases separated the two germline ends. Germline-derived CDR1 and CDR2 are SGHRS and YFSETQ. The CDR3 DNA reads as TGCGCCAGCAGCCTTGGGATCAGGTCCTACAATGAGCAGTTCTTC. It translates to CASSLGIRSYNEQFF. Supplemented by reference TRBV5-1 and TRBJ2-1, the full variable domain reads KAGVTQTPRYLIKTRGQQVTLSCSPISGHRSVSWYQQTPGQGLQFLFEYFSETQRNKGNFPGRFSGRQFSNSRSEMNVSTLELGDSALYLCASSLGIRSYNEQFFGPGTRLTVL.

V and J are TRBV5-4 and TRBJ2-1; D is tentatively TRBD1 or TRBD2 (5 bases each). CDR1 and CDR2 from the germline V gene are SGHNT and YYREEE (reference sequence). CDR3 length: 16 residues. Trimming removed 6 bases from V and 6 bases from J, with 22 bases in between. The CDR3 DNA reads TGTGCCAGCACCAATGGACCCCCCGTGGGGGTCAATGAGCAGTTCTTC. It codes for CASTNGPPVGVNEQFF.

This clone was recorded once. At one of its ends the junction is not consistent with the germline gene, which may arise from a read error. The chain links TRBV4-3 to TRBJ2-5; TRBD1 matches 8 bases. CDR3 length: 15 residues. Germline CDR1 and CDR2: LGHNA and YSLEER. CDR3 loop: CASSQRGQDQGTQYF. The CDR3 DNA reads TGCGCCAGCAGCCAAAGGGGACAGGACCAAGGGACCCAGTACTTC.

V gene TRBV6-1 combines with J gene TRBJ1-1; D ambiguous. The CDR3 has 15 amino acids. Per the germline V gene, CDR1 is MNHNS and CDR2 is SASEGT. Trimming removed 4 bases at V and 1 base at J, with 13 bases between. The CDR3 nucleotides read TGTGCCAGCAGTGCTAATGGTATCGAGAACACTGAAGCTTTCTTT. Its protein product is CASSANGIENTEAFF.

V gene TRBV6-6 combines with J gene TRBJ1-2; D ambiguous. Deletions cut 0 bases from V and 4 bases from J, with 15 bases between. CDR3 size: 16 residues. Per the germline V gene, CDR1 is MNHNY and CDR2 is SVGAGI (reference sequence). This CDR3 is CASSYSAGPRFYGYTF. The CDR3 nucleotides are TGTGCCAGCAGTTACTCGGCCGGGCCGCGATTCTATGGCTACACCTTC.

The chain combines TRBV27 with TRBJ1-2, with 9 bases fitting TRBD1. This CDR3 is 14 amino acids long. Germline V gene lookup returns CDR1 MNHEY and CDR2 SMNVEV (reference sequence). V was clipped by 6 bases and J by 3 bases; unmatched bases: 5. CDR3 residues: CASSKQGADYGYTF. For the CDR3, the DNA is TGTGCCAGCAGCAAACAGGGGGCGGACTATGGCTACACCTTC.

There are a few counts of this clone. The chain recombines TRBV9 with TRBJ2-7; TRBD1 or TRBD2 may be the D gene (5 bases each). The CDR3 has 15 residues. Per germline, CDR1 SGDLS and CDR2 YYNGEE. V dropped 4 bases and J dropped 3 bases, with 17 bases sitting between them. The CDR3 reads CASSPHPGTFYEQYF. In nucleotides, the CDR3 is TGTGCCAGCAGCCCCCATCCCGGGACCTTCTACGAGCAGTACTTC.

This clone was detected ten times or more. The rearrangement links TRBV6-5 to TRBJ1-2, with 7 bases aligning to TRBD1. CDR1 is MNHEY and CDR2 is SVGAGI in the germline V gene. This CDR3 contains 14 residues. With 5 bases clipped from V and 6 bases from J, the junction kept 9 bases outside the gene matches. CDR3 protein: CASSRHRGMDGYTF. The CDR3 DNA follows: TGTGCCAGCAGTAGACACAGGGGTATGGATGGCTACACCTTC.

The rearrangement uses TRBV2 and TRBJ1-5, with D unresolved. The CDR3 totals 14 residues. V lost 5 bases to trimming and J lost 4 bases, with 12 bases between them. The V gene's germline CDR1 is SNHLY and CDR2 FYNNEI. CDR3 region: CASSRTALNQPQHF. The CDR3 DNA sequence: TGTGCCAGCAGTCGGACTGCTTTGAATCAGCCCCAGCATTTT.

The chain carries TRBV7-9 and TRBJ2-5; 8 bases fit TRBD1. CDR3 length: 14 amino acids. Germline V gene sequence: CDR1 SEHNR, CDR2 FQNEAQ (reference sequence). Trimming at V came to 3 bases and at J to 5 bases, leaving 5 bases not matched to a gene. DNA of the CDR3: TGTGCCAGCAGCTTGACAGGGGCGGTTGAGACCCAGTACTTC. Residues: CASSLTGAVETQYF.

As DNA, the CDR3 is TGCGCCAGCAGCTTGGGTGCGACAGTAAACGAGCAGTACTTC. Protein: CASSLGATVNEQYF. V gene TRBV5-1 combines with J gene TRBJ2-7; perhaps TRBD1 as D (5 bases). This CDR3 spans 14 amino acids. The germline V gene has CDR1 SGHRS and CDR2 YFSETQ. V dropped 0 bases and J dropped 5 bases, with 12 bases sitting between them.

The chain is built from TRBV29-1 and TRBJ2-1, with D perhaps TRBD2 (5 bases). CDR1 and CDR2 from the germline V gene are SQVTM and ANQGSEA. This CDR3 spans 10 amino acids. V was pared by 6 bases and J by 5 bases, with 5 bases between. The CDR3 region is CSVGDNEQFF. Written as DNA, the CDR3 is TGCAGCGTGGGAGACAATGAGCAGTTCTTC.

This clone was recorded once. The chain links TRBV7-2 to TRBJ1-2, with TRBD1 matching 8 bases. Per the germline V gene, CDR1 is SGHTA and CDR2 is FQGNSA. The CDR3 extends over 14 amino acids. J was trimmed by 4 bases and V by 1 base; bases with no gene match: 2. CDR3 loop: CASSLGQGSYGYTF. The CDR3 DNA is TGTGCCAGCAGCTTAGGACAGGGGAGCTATGGCTACACCTTC.

The rearrangement links TRBV2 to TRBJ1-2; possibly TRBD1 for D (5 bases). The CDR3 is 13 amino acids. The V and J ends lost 7 bases and 4 bases respectively, with 13 bases between them. The germline V gene encodes CDR1 SNHLY and CDR2 FYNNEI. CDR3 region: CASKEGASYGYTF. The CDR3, as DNA: TGTGCCAGCAAAGAAGGGGCTTCCTATGGCTACACCTTC. The full variable domain, its missing parts supplied by reference TRBV2 and TRBJ1-2, is EPEVTQTPSHQVTQMGQEVILRCVPISNHLYFYWYRQILGQKVEFLVSFYNNEISEKSEIFDDQFSVERPDGSNFTLKIRSTKLEDSAMYFCASKEGASYGYTFGSGTRLTVV.

The V gene is TRBV9, the J gene TRBJ2-3; 15 nucleotides align to TRBD2. With 3 bases clipped from V and 0 bases from J, the junction kept 8 bases outside the gene matches. This CDR3 spans 19 amino acids. Germline V CDR1 and CDR2: SGDLS, YYNGEE. This chain's CDR3 is CASSAGLAGGSSSTDTQYF. The CDR3 coding sequence is TGTGCCAGCAGCGCGGGACTAGCGGGGGGTTCCTCTAGCACAGATACGCAGTATTTT.

This clone was counted between two and nine times. The chain employs TRBV27 and TRBJ2-7; no reliable D call. Germline V gene data show CDR1 as MNHEY and CDR2 as SMNVEV (reference sequence). The CDR3 loop spans 14 amino acids. Trimming took off 2 bases at V and 0 bases at J, with 8 bases between the two ends. CDR3 bases: TGTGCCAGCAGTTTACGGACGGACTCCTACGAGCAGTACTTC. Amino acids: CASSLRTDSYEQYF.

This clone was counted at least ten times. The gene calls are TRBV5-4 and TRBJ1-2; a weak D match, TRBD1 (5 bases). There are 15 residues in the CDR3. Per the germline V gene, CDR1 is SGHNT and CDR2 is YYREEE (reference sequence). V gave up 0 bases and J gave up 8 bases, with 17 bases separating them. In DNA, the CDR3 is TGTGCCAGCAGCTTGGATGTCGGGGCAGGGCACGGCTACACCTTC. This gives the protein CASSLDVGAGHGYTF.